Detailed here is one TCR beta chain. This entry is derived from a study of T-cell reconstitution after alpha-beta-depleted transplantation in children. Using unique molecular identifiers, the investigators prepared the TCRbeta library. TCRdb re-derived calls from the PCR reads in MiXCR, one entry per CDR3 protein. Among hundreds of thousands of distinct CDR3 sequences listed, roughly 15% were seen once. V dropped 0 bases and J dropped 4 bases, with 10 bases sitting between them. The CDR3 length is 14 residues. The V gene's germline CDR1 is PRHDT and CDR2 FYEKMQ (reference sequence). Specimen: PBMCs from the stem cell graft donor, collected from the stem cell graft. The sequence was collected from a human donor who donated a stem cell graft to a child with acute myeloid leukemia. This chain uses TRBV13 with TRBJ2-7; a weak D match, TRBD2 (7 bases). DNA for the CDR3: TGTGCCAGCAGCTTAGGAGGGGGGGATTACGAGCAGTACGTC. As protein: CASSLGGGDYEQYV.